This T cell receptor beta chain was identified during a study of shared clonotypes between healthy human individuals. Study information: Each donor's CD4 naive and CD4 memory cells filled three plates apiece, CD8 naive two, and CD8 memory one.

The naive CD8 population came from CD45RO-negative cells selected for CCR7, without terminally differentiated effector memory CD45RA+ cells. General study findings and limits: Although depth was large, rarefaction showed that sequencing of the sorted subsets was incomplete.

Details on this clone: Its antigen remains unidentified.

Per the germline V gene, CDR1 is SGHDN and CDR2 is FVKESK. The CDR3 covers 13 residues. Trimming left V 1 base short and J 7 bases short, with 10 bases between. This was a deep-level run. How the authors handled the data: As immunoSEQ supplied junction-only sequences (without quality scores), filtering differed. TCRdb keeps only in-frame clones here, not all; method: immunoSEQ multiplex PCR. The DNA gave D and trimming, while V, J and clone size come from that table. The sample yields around 2,000,000 clones, about 93% seen once. The V call is TRBV14, the J call TRBJ1-1, with a tentative D call TRBD1 (5 bases). The sequence was collected from a man younger than 30 in good health. Some clones in this sample may be carry-over from other donors' samples. The sample was naive CD8+ T cells from PBMCs. The CDR3 DNA is TGTGCCAGCAGCCAAGGGATCAGGGATGAAGCTTTCTTT. It encodes CASSQGIRDEAFF.